This T cell receptor beta chain was sequenced during a study of cytomegalovirus exposure and HLA in healthy donors. Overall study: The platform used for the 120 or so validation repertoires matched that of the approximately 640 first-cohort repertoires, a later analysis reported. Notes on the study in general: Subsequent analysis of the approximately 120 validation repertoires found a tendency for first-cohort TCR clusters to co-occur.

Clones were read by immunoSEQ multiplex PCR, and TCRdb kept only the in-frame ones, dropping some. The sample includes some 170,000 clones, more than 70% of them seen just once. This clone was detected only once. Its antigen is unidentified. This receptor was identified in a man aged 30 to 39 in good health and CMV-seropositive. The sequenced material came from PBMCs.

CDR3 in DNA: TGTGCAAGTCGCCTACATCCACAGGGGCCCAACACTGAAGCTTTCTTT. Its protein is CASRLHPQGPNTEAFF. V and J are TRBV12-2 and TRBJ1-1; TRBD1 is the table's D call, not checked against the DNA. TRBV12-2 is shown as a pseudogene. This CDR3 is built from 16 residues.